The entry below gives a single TCR beta chain sequence along with its context. After removal of 2 bases from V and 5 bases from J, the junction contained 4 bases not matched to a gene. This CDR3 is built from 15 residues. Looked up from germline, CDR1 is SNHLY and CDR2 is FYNNEI. In the authors' workflow: Nucleated cell number was recorded as an estimate derived from reference gene primer amplification. The method was immunoSEQ multiplex PCR; TCRdb's version includes in-frame clones alone and lacks a portion of them. The D gene and trimming were derived from the DNA, and the V and J assignments and clone size from that table. The repertoire has around 120,000 clones, about nine tenths of them found once; the top ten carry under 30%. The sample belongs to a study of blood T cell repertoires in COVID-19.

The origin of this receptor is a woman aged 65 to 85 with acute or convalescent COVID-19. Sequenced: peripheral blood. The V gene is TRBV2, the J gene TRBJ2-5; the match to TRBD2 covers 11 bases. The CDR3 DNA sequence: TGTGCCAGCAGTGAACCACTAGCGGGGGCCGAGACCCAGTACTTC. Protein: CASSEPLAGAETQYF.